This T cell receptor beta chain is drawn from a study of CD8 T cells in Susac syndrome. V lost 0 bases, J lost 6 bases, and 7 bases lay in between. There are 12 residues in the CDR3. Germline CDR1 and CDR2: SGHDT and YYEEEE. Reverse transcription of roughly 0.45 to 1 ug RNA was carried out with random hexamers. TCRdb re-called the immunoSEQ multiplex PCR reads through MiXCR, storing one row per CDR3 protein. The table includes some 450,000 distinct CDR3 sequences, around 83% detected once. The V and J genes are TRBV5-6 and TRBJ2-7, with D unclear. This receptor was taken from a human donor with multiple sclerosis. Sequenced sample: CD8+ T cells from PBMCs. For the CDR3, the DNA is TGTGCCAGCAGCTTGGGCCGGCGCGAGCAGTACTTC. Protein sequence: CASSLGRREQYF.